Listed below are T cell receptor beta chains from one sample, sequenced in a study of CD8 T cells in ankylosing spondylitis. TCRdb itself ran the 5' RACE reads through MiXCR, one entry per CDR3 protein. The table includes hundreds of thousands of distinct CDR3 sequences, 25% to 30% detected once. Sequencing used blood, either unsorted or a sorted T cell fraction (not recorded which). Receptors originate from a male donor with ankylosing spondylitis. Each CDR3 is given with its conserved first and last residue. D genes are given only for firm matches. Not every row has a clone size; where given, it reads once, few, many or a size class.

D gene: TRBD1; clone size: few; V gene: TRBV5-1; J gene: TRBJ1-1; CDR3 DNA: TGCGCCAGCAGTGACCGGGACAGGAACACTGAAGCTTTCTTT; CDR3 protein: CASSDRDRNTEAFF
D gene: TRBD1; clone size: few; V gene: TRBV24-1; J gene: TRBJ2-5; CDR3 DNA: TGTGCCACCAGTGACCGGGACAGGGGCGATCAAGAGACCCAGTACTTC; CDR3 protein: CATSDRDRGDQETQYF
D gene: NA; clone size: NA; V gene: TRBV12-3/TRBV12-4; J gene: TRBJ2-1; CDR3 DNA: TGTGCCAGCAGTTTAATGGGTAGCGGTTCCTACAATGAGCAGTTCTTC; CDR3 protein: CASSLMGSGSYNEQFF
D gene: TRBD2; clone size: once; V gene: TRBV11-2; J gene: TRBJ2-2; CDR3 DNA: TGTGCCAGCAGCCCCGTAGGACTAGCGGAGACGGAGCTGTTTTTT; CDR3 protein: CASSPVGLAETELFF
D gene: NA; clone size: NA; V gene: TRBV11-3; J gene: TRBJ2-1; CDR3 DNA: TGTGCCAGCAGCTTAGATACCTTCGACGGCTACAATGAGCAGTTCTTC; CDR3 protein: CASSLDTFDGYNEQFF
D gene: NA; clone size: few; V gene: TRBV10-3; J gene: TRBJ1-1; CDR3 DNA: TGTGCCATCAAGGTCGGGAACACTGAAGCTTTCTTT; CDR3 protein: CAIKVGNTEAFF
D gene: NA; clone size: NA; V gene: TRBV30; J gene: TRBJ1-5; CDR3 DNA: TGTGCCTGGAGTCCCCGGGGGGGGCTTGGAAATCAGCCCCAGCATTTT; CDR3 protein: CAWSPRGGLGNQPQHF
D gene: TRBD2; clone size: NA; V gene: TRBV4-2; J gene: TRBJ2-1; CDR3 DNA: TGTGCCAGCAGCCAAGTTTTGGGGGAGGGCCGGGATGAGCAGTTCTTC; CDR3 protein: CASSQVLGEGRDEQFF
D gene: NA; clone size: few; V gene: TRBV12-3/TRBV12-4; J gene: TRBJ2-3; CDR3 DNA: TGTGCCAGCAGCCCCGGTCGTTCTGGCACAGATACGCAGTATTTT; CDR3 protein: CASSPGRSGTDTQYF
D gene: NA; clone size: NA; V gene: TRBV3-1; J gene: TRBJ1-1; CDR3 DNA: TGTGCCAGCAGCCCCAAGCCGAACACTGAAGCTTTCTTT; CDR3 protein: CASSPKPNTEAFF
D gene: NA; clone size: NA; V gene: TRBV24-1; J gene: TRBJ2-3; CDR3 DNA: TGTGCCACCAGTGATCCCCACGGGACTGATGAGGAGGATACGCAGTATTTT; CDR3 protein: CATSDPHGTDEEDTQYF
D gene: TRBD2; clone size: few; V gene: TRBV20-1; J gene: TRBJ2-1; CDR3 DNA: TGCAGTGCTAGGGCCGGGACTAGCGGGGCGGGGGAGCAGTTCTTC; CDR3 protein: CSARAGTSGAGEQFF
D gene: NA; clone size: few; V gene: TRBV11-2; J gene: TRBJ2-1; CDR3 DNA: TGTGCCAGCAGCTCGGGAGGGACAGCCTACAATGAGCAGTTCTTC; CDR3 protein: CASSSGGTAYNEQFF
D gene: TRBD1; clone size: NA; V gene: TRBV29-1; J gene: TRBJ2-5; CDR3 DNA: TGCAGCGTTCCGCCTGACAGGGGGCAAGAGACCCAGTACTTC; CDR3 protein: CSVPPDRGQETQYF
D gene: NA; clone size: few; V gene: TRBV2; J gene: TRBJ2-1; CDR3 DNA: TGTGCCAGCAGTGAAGCCGGACCAAAACAGTTCTTC; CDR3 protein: CASSEAGPKQFF
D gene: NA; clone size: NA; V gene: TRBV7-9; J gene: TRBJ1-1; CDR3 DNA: TGTGCCAGCAGCGCCGCGGGGGAGAACACTGAAGCTTTCTTT; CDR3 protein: CASSAAGENTEAFF
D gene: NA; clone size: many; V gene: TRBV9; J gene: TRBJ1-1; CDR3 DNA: TGTGCCAGCAGCGTATCGGGGCGGATGAACACTGAAGCTTTCTTT; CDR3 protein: CASSVSGRMNTEAFF
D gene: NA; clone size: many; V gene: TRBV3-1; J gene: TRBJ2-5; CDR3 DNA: TGTGCCAGCAGCCAACACGAGACCCAGTACTTC; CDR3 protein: CASSQHETQYF
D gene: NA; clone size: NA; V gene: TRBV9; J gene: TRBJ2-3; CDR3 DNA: TGTGCCAGCAGCGTACTAGCGTTCGCAGATACGCAGTATTTT; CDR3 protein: CASSVLAFADTQYF
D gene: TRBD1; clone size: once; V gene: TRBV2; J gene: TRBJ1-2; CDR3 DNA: TGTGCCAGCAGACTCCAGAGACAGGGAAGCTATGGCTACACCTTC; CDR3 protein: CASRLQRQGSYGYTF
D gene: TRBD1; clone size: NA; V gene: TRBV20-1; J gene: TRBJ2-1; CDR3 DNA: TGCAGTGCTAGCCTTAGACAGGGGGTGAATGAGCAGTTCTTC; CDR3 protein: CSASLRQGVNEQFF
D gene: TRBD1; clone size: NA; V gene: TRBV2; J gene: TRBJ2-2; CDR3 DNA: TGTGCCAGCAGTCAACAGGGGGCTGTTTCCGGGGAGCTGTTTTTT; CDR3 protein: CASSQQGAVSGELFF
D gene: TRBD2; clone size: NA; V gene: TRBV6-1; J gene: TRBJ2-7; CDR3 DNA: TGTGCCAGCAGCCCAGCGGGAGTGTCCTACGAGCAGTACTTC; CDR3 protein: CASSPAGVSYEQYF
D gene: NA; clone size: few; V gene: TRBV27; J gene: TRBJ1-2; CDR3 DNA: TGTGCCAGCAGGACCCTGACAGCCAATCGACTTACTAACTATGGCTACACCTTC; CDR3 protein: CASRTLTANRLTNYGYTF
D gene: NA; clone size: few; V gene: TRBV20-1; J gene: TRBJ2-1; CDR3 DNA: TGCAGTGCTAGAACCCCCTTGTACGGGAGCTCCTACAATGAGCAGTTCTTC; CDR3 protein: CSARTPLYGSSYNEQFF
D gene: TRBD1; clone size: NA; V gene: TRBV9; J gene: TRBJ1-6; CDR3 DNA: TGTGCCAGCAGCGTAGCCGACAGGGGCAGCTCACCCCTCCACTTT; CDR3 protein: CASSVADRGSSPLHF
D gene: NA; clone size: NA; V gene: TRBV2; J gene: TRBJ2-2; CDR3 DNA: TGTGCCAGTAACTCTCAGGGCTTTAAGAACACCGGGGAGCTGTTTTTT; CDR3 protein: CASNSQGFKNTGELFF
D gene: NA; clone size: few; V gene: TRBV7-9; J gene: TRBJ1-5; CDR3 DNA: TGTGCCAGCAGCTTAGTGGGGAACAATCAGCCCCAGCATTTT; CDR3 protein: CASSLVGNNQPQHF
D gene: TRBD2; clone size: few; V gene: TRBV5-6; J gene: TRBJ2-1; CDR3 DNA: TGTGCCAGCAGCTTGGTTAGCGGGGGGGCTTACAATGAGCAGTTCTTC; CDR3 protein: CASSLVSGGAYNEQFF
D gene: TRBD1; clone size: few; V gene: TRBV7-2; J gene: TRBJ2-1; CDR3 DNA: TGTGCCAGCAGCTCCAGGACAGGGCCCAATGAGCAGTTCTTC; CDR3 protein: CASSSRTGPNEQFF
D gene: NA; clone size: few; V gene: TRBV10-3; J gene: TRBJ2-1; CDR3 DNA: TGTGCCATCAGTCTCGAGACCGGGGATAGGAATGAGCAGTTCTTC; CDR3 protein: CAISLETGDRNEQFF
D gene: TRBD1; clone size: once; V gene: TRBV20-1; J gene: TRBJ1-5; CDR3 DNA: TGCAGTGCCTCTACAGGGGGCATTGGTCAGCCCCAGCATTTT; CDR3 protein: CSASTGGIGQPQHF
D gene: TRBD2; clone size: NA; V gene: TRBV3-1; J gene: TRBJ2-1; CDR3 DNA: TGTGCCAGCAGCCGGGGGGGAGCCACCAGCTCCTACAATGAGCAGTTCTTC; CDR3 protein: CASSRGGATSSYNEQFF
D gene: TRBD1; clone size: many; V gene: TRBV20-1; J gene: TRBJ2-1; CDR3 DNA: TGCAGTGGGAGGGACAGGGTCGAGCAGTTCTTC; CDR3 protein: CSGRDRVEQFF
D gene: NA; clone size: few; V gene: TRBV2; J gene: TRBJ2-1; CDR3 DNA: TGTGCCAGCTGGTACACGCCCTACAATGAGCAGTTCTTC; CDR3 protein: CASWYTPYNEQFF
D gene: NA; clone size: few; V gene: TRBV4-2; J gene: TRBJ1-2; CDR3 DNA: TGTGCCAGCAGCCAAGATATACTAAGGGCAACGGATCTTCGCTATGGCTACACCTTC; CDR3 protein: CASSQDILRATDLRYGYTF
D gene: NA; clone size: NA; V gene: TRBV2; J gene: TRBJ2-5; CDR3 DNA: TGTGCCAGCAGTGGGAGGACTTTTCAAGAGACCCAGTACTTC; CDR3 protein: CASSGRTFQETQYF
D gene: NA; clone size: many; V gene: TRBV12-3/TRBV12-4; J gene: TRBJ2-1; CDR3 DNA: TGTGCCAGCAGTCCCCAGGGCAATGAGCAGTTCTTC; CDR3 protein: CASSPQGNEQFF
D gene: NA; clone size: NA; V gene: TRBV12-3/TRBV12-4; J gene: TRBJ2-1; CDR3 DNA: TGTGCCAGCAGTTTAGGGCCTCTAGAACATGAGCAGTTCTTC; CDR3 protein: CASSLGPLEHEQFF
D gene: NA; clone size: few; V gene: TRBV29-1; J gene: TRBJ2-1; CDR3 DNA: TGCAGCGCAGCGGCGGCGAGCTCCTACAATGAGCAGTTCTTC; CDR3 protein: CSAAAASSYNEQFF
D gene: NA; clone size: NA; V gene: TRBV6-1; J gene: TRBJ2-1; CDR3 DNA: TGTGCCAGCAGCCCCGGAGGAGGGGAAGTCAGCTCCTACAATGAGCAGTTCTTC; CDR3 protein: CASSPGGGEVSSYNEQFF
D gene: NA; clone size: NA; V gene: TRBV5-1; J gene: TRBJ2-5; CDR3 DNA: TGCGCCAGCAGCGACCCCCACAGGGAGACCCAGTACTTC; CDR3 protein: CASSDPHRETQYF
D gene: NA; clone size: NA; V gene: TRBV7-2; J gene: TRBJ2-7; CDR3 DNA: TGTGCCAGCAGCTTAATTTCGCGGGCCACCTACGAGCAGTACTTC; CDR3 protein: CASSLISRATYEQYF
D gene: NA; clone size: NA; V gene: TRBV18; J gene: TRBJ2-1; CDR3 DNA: TGTGCCAGCTCACCAAGGTCGTTGTACAATGAGCAGTTCTTC; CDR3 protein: CASSPRSLYNEQFF
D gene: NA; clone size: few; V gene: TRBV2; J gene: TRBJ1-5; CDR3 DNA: TGTGCCAGCAGGGTATTGGACACTCAGCCCCAGCATTTT; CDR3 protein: CASRVLDTQPQHF
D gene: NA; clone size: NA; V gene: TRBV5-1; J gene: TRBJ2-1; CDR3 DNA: TGCGCCAGCCGGACAGATACCTACAATGAGCAGTTCTTC; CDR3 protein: CASRTDTYNEQFF
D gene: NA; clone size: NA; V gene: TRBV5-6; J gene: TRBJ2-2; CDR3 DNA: TGTGCCAGCGGGAGAGTAGTAAACACCGGGGAGCTGTTTTTT; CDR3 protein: CASGRVVNTGELFF
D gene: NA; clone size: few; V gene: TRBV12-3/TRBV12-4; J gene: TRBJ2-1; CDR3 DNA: TGTGCCAGCGGACCACGGGTCGACTTATACAATGAGCAGTTCTTC; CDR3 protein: CASGPRVDLYNEQFF
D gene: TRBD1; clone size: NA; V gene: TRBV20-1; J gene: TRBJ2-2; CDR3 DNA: TGCAGTGCTAGAGCGACAGGGCGCACCGGGGAGCTGTTTTTT; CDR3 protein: CSARATGRTGELFF
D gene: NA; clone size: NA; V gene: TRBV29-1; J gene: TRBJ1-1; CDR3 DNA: TGCAGCGTTACCTACTGGGGGACAACGAACACTGAAGCTTTCTTT; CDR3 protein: CSVTYWGTTNTEAFF
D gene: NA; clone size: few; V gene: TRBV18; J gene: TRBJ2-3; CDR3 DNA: TGTGCCAGCTCACCACCCAGCACGGGACGCACAGATACGCAGTATTTT; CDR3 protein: CASSPPSTGRTDTQYF
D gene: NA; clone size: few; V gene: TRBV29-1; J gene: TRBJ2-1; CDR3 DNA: TGCAGCGGCGGTTGGGGGGCCTCCTACAATGAGCAGTTCTTC; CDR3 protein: CSGGWGASYNEQFF
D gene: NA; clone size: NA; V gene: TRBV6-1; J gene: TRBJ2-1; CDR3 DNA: TGTGCCAGCAGTGTCCGGGACATCAATGAGCAGTTCTTC; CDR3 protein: CASSVRDINEQFF
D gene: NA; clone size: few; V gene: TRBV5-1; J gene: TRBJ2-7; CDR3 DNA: TGCGCCAGCAGCTCCCAAGACAGACCCACAGACGAGCAGTACTTC; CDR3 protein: CASSSQDRPTDEQYF
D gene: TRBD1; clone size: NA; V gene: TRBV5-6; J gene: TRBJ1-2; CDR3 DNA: TGTGCCAGCAGCACCGGACAGGGTGTAGGCTACACCTTC; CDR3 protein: CASSTGQGVGYTF
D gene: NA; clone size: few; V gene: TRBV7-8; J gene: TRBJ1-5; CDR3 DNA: TGTGCCAGCAGCTTAGTCGAGGAACAGCCCCAGCATTTT; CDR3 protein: CASSLVEEQPQHF